This T cell receptor (beta chain) is drawn from a study of blood T cells in healthy people across ages (dated by TCRdb to between 2015 and 2017). Describing the broader study: Template switching captured roughly one uniquely barcoded TCR beta cDNA molecule per two T cells in model experiments. The study analyzed two additional independent replicas of 1 million unique cDNA reads from the same blood draw for two donors, one aged 18 to 30 and one aged 80 or older. Donors were grouped into four age groups: young (average about 15 years), middle-aged (around 39), aged (roughly 62) and long-lived (about 90). To track age-related changes in TCR beta repertoire diversity, the study relied on deep sequencing normalized with unique cDNA molecular identifiers. Broad study findings and their caveats: There was a strong correlation between observed TCR beta diversity and the percentage of naive T cells measured by flow cytometry. Conclusive comparison of naive and antigen-experienced compartments was prevented by the profiling of bulk unsorted PBMCs. Observed TCR beta diversity per million T cells fell roughly linearly with age, and a significant reduction was already apparent by age roughly 41. Donor CMV infection status was unknown, potentially confounding age-related changes in expanded clonotypes. Estimates of total diversity from one million sequenced T cells were regarded as lower bounds and underestimates. The long-lived group showed more naive CD4+ T cells, fewer expanded clones and increased TCR diversity than the aged group, suggesting age selection.

On this clonotype: There is no known antigen for this receptor. Base qualities are missing; no much larger clone stands one base away.

Systemically healthy Caucasian individuals from Russia, some 38 in total and aged about 6 to 95 years, were included as donors. Each donor gave ten milliliters of peripheral blood, drawn into EDTA-treated Vacutainer tubes. Ficoll-Paque density-gradient centrifugation was used to isolate PBMCs, with at least 6.5 million per sample. Trizol reagent was used to extract total RNA from the PBMCs, yielding at least 5.5 micrograms per sample. The percentages of naive CD45RAhigh/CD27high T cells were determined by flow cytometry on a PBMC aliquot from every donor. Taken from the germline V gene, the CDR1 and CDR2 loops are MDHEN and SYDVKM. From the cysteine up to the phenylalanine, the CDR3 has a length of 16 residues. CDR3 DNA is the only sequence kept; it has 48 bases, read in frame from the first base. Compared with germline, V lacks 5 bases and J lacks 1 base; bases without a gene match: 8. Library generation was performed with 5' RACE. Sequenced using an Illumina HiSeq 2500. A second about 7 to 12 cycle PCR used a sample-barcoded 5' primer and a J-beta primer mix. Each TCR beta cDNA molecule received a unique molecular identifier from a template-switch 5' adaptor carrying 12 random nucleotides. Each sample yielded at least 2.5 million CDR3-containing paired-end reads. First-strand cDNA was synthesized from all RNA with the Mint cDNA synthesis kit, primed by a TRBC-specific oligonucleotide. After uracil-DNA glycosylase treatment, a first 18-cycle PCR used universal primers M1SS and BC2_uni_R on all cDNA. On the authors' methods: For normalization, 1 million high-quality reads were randomly selected from each sample, with every read carrying a distinct molecular identifier. Instead of being binned into consensus sequences, reads with shared molecular identifiers were discarded. MiTCR, set to a Q25 quality threshold and the strictest error-elimination algorithm, was used for CDR3 identification, clonotype clustering and error correction. Lower-bound total TCR beta diversity was estimated with a nonparametric unseen species model using Euler transformation. TCRdb ran its own pipeline on the public reads, namely fastp trimming at Q25 and MiXCR clone calling, and kept in-frame beta chains. Identical CDR3 proteins give one entry, which carries the most common genes and DNA. In this record, the V and J calls reflect TCRdb's handling and not the investigators' own analysis. Within this sample are about 930,000 distinct CDR3 sequences, with 25% to 35% of them counted one time only. Of the sample, 10% to 13% is held by the ten largest clones.

These data were also reused for a study on T cells of mothers and their children. That second publication adds: Nine systemically healthy Caucasian individuals served as donors, namely three mothers together with their six children. cDNA synthesis consumed the entire amount of extracted RNA, loaded at around 1.5 ug RNA in each 15 ul reaction. In the second PCR, sample barcodes and 2-4 random nucleotides were introduced via the M1S primer. More than 8.5 million TCR beta CDR3 reads were obtained from each mother, and about 3 million reads were obtained from each child. Thymic selection shapes the output of TCR recombination in a similar way in related and unrelated pairs, and inherited differences have a minor effect. Normalized repertoire overlap was always found to be slightly, but never significantly, higher in related mother-child pairs than in unrelated mother-child pairs. No persistent microchimeric T cell clones were detected, at a sensitivity of approximately 90 clones per million clonotypes. To look for features that set related mother-child pairs apart from unrelated individuals, the researchers ran deep NGS to compare the TCR beta repertoires of mothers and children. Mothers averaged roughly 40 +/- 4 years of age and children averaged around 10 +/- 4 years. Libraries were sequenced on Illumina HiSeq 2000 with 100+100 nt paired-end reads after adapter ligation with NEBNext reagents. To prevent cross-contamination, the mother and child libraries were prepared a month apart and were sequenced in separate runs. Between roughly 500,000 and 2,000,000 distinct TCR beta clonotypes were identified per donor. Naive TCR beta clonotypes were estimated from low-frequency clonotypes matched to each donor's FACS-determined naive share, without sorting.

The sequence is built from TRBV28 and TRBJ2-4; 7 bases in the middle match TRBD2. This TCR derives from a woman in her forties in good health. Specimen: blood. The DNA sequence is TGTGCCAGCAGTATGGGGGGGAATGTTGCCAAAAACATTCAGTACTTC. The encoded protein is CASSMGGNVAKNIQYF.